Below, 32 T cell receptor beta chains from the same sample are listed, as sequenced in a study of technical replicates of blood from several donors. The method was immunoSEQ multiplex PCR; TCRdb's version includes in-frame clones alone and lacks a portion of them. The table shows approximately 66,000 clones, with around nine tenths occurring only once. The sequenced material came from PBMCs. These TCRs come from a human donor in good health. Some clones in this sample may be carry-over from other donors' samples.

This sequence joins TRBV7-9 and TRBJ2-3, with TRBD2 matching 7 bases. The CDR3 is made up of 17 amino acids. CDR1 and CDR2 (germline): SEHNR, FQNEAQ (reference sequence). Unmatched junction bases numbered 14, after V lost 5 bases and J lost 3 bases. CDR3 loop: CASSLRSSGVRTDTQYF. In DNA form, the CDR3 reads TGTGCCAGCAGCCTAAGGAGCAGCGGGGTCCGGACAGATACGCAGTATTTT.

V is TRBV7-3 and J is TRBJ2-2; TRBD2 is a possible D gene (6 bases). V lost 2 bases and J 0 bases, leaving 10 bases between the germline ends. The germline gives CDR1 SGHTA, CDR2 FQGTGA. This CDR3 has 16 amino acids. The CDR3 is CASSLRGGTNTGELFF. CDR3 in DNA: TGTGCCAGCAGCTTACGGGGCGGGACGAACACCGGGGAGCTGTTTTTT. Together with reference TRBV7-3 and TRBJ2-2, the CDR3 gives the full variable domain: GAGVSQTPSNKVTEKGKYVELRCDPISGHTALYWYRQSLGQGPEFLIYFQGTGAADDSGLPNDRFFAVRPEGSVSTLKIQRTERGDSAVYLCASSLRGGTNTGELFFGEGSRLTVL.

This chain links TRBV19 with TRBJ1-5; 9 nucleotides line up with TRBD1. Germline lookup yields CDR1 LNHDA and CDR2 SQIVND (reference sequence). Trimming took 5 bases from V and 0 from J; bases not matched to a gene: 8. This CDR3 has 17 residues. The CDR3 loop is CASSASGQGYSNQPQHF. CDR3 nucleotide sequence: TGTGCCAGTAGTGCCTCGGGACAGGGTTATAGCAATCAGCCCCAGCATTTT.

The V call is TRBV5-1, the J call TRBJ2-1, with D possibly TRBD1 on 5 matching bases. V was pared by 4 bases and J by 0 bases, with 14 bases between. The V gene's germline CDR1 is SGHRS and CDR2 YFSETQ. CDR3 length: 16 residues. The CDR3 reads CASSALGVSSYNEQFF. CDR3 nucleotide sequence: TGCGCCAGCAGCGCCCTAGGGGTTTCCTCCTACAATGAGCAGTTCTTC.

This CDR3 reads CASSLGLAEPEQYF. CDR3 in DNA: TGTGCCAGCAGCTTAGGACTAGCGGAGCCCGAGCAGTACTTC. The V gene is TRBV7-9, the J gene TRBJ2-7; 9 bases match TRBD2. There are 14 residues in the CDR3. Trimming cost V 1 base and J 6 bases; bases outside gene matches: 4. The V gene's germline CDR1 is SEHNR and CDR2 FQNEAQ (reference sequence).

DNA of the CDR3: TGTGCCACCAGCGAAGGGTGGCCCCTCGGGGGCGAGCAGTACTTC. It translates to CATSEGWPLGGEQYF. This sequence joins TRBV15 and TRBJ2-7; possible D gene TRBD2, 6 bases. The germline CDR1 and CDR2 sequences are LNHNV and YYDKDF (reference sequence). The CDR3 runs to 15 residues. V was trimmed by 5 bases and J by 6 bases, leaving 20 bases between them.

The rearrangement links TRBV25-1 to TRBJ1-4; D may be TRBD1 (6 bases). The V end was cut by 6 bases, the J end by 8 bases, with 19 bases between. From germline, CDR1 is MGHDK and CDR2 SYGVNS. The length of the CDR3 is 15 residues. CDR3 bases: TGTGCCAGCAGCGACGTAGGGGGGGATTCGGAAAAACTGTTTTTT. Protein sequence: CASSDVGGDSEKLFF.

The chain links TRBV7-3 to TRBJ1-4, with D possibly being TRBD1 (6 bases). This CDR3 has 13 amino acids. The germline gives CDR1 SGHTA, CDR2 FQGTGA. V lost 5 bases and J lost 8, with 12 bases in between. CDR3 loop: CASSAQGGEKLFF. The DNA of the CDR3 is TGTGCCAGCAGCGCACAGGGAGGGGAAAAACTGTTTTTT.

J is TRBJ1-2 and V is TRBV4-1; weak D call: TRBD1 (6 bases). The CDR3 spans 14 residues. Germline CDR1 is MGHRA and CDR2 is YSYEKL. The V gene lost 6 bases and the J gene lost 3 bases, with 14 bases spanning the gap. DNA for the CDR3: TGCGCCAGCAGGAGGGGAGGGGGGGACTATGGCTACACCTTC. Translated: CASRRGGGDYGYTF.

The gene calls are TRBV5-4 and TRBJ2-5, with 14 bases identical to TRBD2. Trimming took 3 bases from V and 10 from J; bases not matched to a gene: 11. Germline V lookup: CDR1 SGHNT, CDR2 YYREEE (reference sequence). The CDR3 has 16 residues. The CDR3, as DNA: TGTGCCAGCAGCTGGACTAGCGGGAGGCCCACCAAGGTCCAGTACTTC. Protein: CASSWTSGRPTKVQYF.

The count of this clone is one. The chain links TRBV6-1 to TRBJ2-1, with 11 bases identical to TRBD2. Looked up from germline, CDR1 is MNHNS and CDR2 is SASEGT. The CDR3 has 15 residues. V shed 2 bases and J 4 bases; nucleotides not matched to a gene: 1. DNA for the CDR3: TGTGCCAGCAGTGAACTAGCGGGGGGTTACAATGAGCAGTTCTTC. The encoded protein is CASSELAGGYNEQFF.

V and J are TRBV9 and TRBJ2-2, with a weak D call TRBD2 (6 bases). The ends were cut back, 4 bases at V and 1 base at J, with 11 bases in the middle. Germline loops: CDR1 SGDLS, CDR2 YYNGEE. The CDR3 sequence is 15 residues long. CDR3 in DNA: TGTGCCAGCAGCCCTCCGGGAGTGAACACCGGGGAGCTGTTTTTT. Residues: CASSPPGVNTGELFF.

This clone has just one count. CDR3 DNA: TGCGCCAGCAGCCAGACAGGGGAATGGAATTCACCCCTCCACTTT. Its translation: CASSQTGEWNSPLHF. V and J are TRBV5-1 and TRBJ1-6; 8 bases are a match to TRBD1. V trimming: 4 bases; J trimming: 7 bases; junction bases outside the gene matches: 7. The CDR3 is 15 residues long. The germline V gene has CDR1 SGHRS and CDR2 YFSETQ.

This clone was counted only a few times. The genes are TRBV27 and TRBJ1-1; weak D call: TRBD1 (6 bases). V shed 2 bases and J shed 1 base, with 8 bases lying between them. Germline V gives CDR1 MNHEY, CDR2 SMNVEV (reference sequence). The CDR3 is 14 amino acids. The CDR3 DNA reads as TGTGCCAGCAGTTTAAGGACAGAGAACACTGAAGCTTTCTTT. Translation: CASSLRTENTEAFF.

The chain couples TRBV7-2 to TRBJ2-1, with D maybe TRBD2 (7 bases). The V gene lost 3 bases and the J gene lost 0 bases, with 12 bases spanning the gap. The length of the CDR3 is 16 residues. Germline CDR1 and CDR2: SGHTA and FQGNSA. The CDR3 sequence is CASSFGGALSYNEQFF. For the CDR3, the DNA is TGTGCCAGCAGCTTTGGGGGGGCCCTCTCCTACAATGAGCAGTTCTTC.

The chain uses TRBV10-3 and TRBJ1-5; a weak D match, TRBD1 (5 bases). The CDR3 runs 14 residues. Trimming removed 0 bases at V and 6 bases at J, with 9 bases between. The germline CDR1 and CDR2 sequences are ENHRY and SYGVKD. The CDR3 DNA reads TGTGCCATCAGTGAGTCGGGGGGACTTCAGCCCCAGCATTTT. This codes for CAISESGGLQPQHF.

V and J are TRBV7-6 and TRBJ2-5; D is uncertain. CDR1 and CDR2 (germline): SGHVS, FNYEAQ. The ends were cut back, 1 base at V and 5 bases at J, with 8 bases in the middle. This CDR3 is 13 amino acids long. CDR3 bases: TGTGCCAGCAGCTTAGGTGGGCTTGAGACCCAGTACTTC. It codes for CASSLGGLETQYF.

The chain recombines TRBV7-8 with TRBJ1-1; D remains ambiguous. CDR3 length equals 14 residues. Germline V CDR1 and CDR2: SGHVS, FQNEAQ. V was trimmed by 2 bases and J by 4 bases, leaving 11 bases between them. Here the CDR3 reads CASSLRQSLTEAFF. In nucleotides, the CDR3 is TGTGCCAGCAGCTTACGACAATCCCTCACTGAAGCTTTCTTT.

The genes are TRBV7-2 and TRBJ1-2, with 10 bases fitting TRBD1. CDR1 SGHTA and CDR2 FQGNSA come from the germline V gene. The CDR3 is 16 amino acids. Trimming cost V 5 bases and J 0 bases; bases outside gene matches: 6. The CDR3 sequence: CASSLGTGVSNYGYTF. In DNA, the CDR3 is TGTGCCAGCAGCCTAGGGACAGGGGTCTCTAACTATGGCTACACCTTC.

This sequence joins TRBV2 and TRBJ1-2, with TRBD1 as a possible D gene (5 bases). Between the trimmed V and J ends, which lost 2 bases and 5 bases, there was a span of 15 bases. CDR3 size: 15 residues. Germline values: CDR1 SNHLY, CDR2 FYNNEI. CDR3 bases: TGTGCCAGCAGTGAAAGGGGACTGGTGGAGTATGGCTACACCTTC. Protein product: CASSERGLVEYGYTF.

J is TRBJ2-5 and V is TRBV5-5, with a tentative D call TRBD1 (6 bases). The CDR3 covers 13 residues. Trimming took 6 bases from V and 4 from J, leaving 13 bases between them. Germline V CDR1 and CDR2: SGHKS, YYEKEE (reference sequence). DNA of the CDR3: TGTGCCAGCACCCCAACAGGGAGAGAGACCCAGTACTTC. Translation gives CASTPTGRETQYF.

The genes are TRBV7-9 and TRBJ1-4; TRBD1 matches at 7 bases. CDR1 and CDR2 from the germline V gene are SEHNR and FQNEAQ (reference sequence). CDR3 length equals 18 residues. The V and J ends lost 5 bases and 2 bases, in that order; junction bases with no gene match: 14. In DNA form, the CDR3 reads TGTGCCAGCAGCCCCAGTTTCACAGGGGATGGGACTAATGAAAAACTGTTTTTT. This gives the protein CASSPSFTGDGTNEKLFF.

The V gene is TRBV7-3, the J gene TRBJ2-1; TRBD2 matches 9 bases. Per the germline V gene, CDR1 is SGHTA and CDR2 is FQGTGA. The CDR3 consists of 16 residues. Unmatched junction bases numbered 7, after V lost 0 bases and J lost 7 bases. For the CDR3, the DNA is TGTGCCAGCAGCTTAACGTTGCGGGGGGGCCTTAATGAGCAGTTCTTC. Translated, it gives CASSLTLRGGLNEQFF.

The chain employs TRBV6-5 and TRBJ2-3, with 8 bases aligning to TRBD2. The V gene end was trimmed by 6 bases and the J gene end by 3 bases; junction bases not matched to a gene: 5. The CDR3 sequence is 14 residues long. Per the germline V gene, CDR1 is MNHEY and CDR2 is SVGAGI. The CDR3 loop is CASSTGGLTDTQYF. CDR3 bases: TGTGCCAGCAGCACGGGGGGGTTAACAGATACGCAGTATTTT.

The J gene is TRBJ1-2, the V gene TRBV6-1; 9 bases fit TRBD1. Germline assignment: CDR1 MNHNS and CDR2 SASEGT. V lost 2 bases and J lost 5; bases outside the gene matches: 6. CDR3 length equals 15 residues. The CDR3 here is CASSEPTGGKYGYTF. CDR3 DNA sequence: TGTGCCAGCAGTGAACCCACAGGGGGCAAATATGGCTACACCTTC.

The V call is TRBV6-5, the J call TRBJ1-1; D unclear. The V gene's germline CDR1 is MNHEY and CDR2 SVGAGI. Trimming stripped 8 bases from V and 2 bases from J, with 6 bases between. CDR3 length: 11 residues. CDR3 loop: CASFYNTEAFF. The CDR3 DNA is TGTGCCAGCTTCTACAACACTGAAGCTTTCTTT.

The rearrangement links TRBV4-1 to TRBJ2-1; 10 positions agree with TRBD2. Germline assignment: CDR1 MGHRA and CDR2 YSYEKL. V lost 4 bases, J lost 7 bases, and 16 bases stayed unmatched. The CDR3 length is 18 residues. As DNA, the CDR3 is TGCGCCAGCAGCCTCACTAGCGGGACATCCCTGTCTCGGAATGAGCAGTTCTTC. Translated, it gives CASSLTSGTSLSRNEQFF.

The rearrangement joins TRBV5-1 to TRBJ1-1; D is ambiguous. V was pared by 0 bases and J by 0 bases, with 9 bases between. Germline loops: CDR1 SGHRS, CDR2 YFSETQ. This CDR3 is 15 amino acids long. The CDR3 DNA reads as TGCGCCAGCAGCTTGGGGGCCTCTATGAACACTGAAGCTTTCTTT. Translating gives CASSLGASMNTEAFF.

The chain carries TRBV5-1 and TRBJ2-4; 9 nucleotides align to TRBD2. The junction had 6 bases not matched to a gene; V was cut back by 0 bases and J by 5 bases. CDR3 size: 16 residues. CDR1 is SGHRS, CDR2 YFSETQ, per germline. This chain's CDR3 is CASSLALAGTQNIQYF. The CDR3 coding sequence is TGCGCCAGCAGCTTGGCGCTAGCGGGGACCCAAAACATTCAGTACTTC.

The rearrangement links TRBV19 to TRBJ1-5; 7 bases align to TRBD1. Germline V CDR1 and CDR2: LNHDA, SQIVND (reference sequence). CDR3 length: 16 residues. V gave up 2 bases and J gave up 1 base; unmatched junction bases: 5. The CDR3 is CASSIIKGASNQPQHF. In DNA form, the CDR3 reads TGTGCCAGTAGTATAATTAAGGGGGCAAGCAATCAGCCCCAGCATTTT.

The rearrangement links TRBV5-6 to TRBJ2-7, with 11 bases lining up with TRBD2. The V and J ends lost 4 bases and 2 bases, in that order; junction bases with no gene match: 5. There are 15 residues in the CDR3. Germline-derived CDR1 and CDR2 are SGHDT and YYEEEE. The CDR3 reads CASSRLAGGTYEQYF. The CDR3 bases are TGTGCCAGCAGCCGGCTAGCGGGGGGAACCTACGAGCAGTACTTC.

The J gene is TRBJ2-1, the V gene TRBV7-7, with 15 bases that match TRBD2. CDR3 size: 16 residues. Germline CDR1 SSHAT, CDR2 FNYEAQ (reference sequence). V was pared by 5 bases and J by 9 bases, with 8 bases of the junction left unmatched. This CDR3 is CASSPRTSGGAVEQFF. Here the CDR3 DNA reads TGTGCCAGCAGCCCGAGGACTAGCGGGGGGGCCGTTGAGCAGTTCTTC.